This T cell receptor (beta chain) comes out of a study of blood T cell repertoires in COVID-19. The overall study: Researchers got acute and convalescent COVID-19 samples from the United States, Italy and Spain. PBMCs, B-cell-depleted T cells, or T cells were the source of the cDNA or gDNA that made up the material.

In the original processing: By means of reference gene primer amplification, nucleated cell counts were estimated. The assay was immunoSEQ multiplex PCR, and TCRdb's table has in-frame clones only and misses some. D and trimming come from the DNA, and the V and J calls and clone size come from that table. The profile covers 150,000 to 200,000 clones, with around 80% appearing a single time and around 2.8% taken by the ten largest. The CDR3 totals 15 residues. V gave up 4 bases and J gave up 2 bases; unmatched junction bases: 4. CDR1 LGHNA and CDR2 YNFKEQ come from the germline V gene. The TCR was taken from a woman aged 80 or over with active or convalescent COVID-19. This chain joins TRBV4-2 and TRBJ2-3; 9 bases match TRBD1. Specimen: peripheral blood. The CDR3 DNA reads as TGTGCCAGCAGCCGGGACAGGGATTCCACAGATACGCAGTATTTT. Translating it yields CASSRDRDSTDTQYF.